This entry lists 3 T cell receptor beta chains sequenced from one sample in a study of regulatory T cells in long-lasting Graves disease. Assembly of TCR beta libraries relied on iRepertoire HTBI primers together with Arm-PCR of CDR3 regions. TCRdb processed the multiplex PCR reads anew with MiXCR; each CDR3 protein has one entry. The sample consists of around 500,000 distinct CDR3 sequences, roughly 15% of them appearing once. Time point in this sample: newly diagnosed GD, antithyroid drugs for less than 3 months. Extracted PBMC RNA gave rise to the TCR library. In addition, the sample was reused for a study of T cells in Graves' hyperthyroidism and ophthalmopathy.

Source: peripheral blood mononuclear cells (PBMCs), taken at new diagnosis, from a patient treated with antithyroid drugs. These receptors originate from a woman aged 35-60 years with Graves disease.

This clonotype was recorded many times. The chain uses TRBV3-1 and TRBJ2-1, with 14 nucleotides matching TRBD2. Trimming took 4 bases from V and 9 from J; bases not matched to a gene: 8. Germline V gene lookup returns CDR1 LGHDT and CDR2 YNNKEL (reference sequence). There are 16 residues in the CDR3. The CDR3 sequence is CASSPGRLAGGVEQFF. As DNA, the CDR3 is TGTGCCAGCAGCCCGGGTCGACTAGCGGGGGGGGTTGAGCAGTTCTTC.

This clonotype has just a few counts. The V call is TRBV5-6, the J call TRBJ1-1; no clear D. Germline V gene lookup returns CDR1 SGHDT and CDR2 YYEEEE. Trimming pared 4 bases from V and 11 bases from J, leaving 12 bases between. The CDR3 sequence is 11 residues long. The DNA for the CDR3 is TGTGCCAGCAGCCTGGGCTATCTCGCTTTCTTT. Its translation is CASSLGYLAFF.

The chain couples TRBV5-4 to TRBJ2-1; 7 bases are a match to TRBD2. The J segment lost 5 bases and the V segment lost 10 bases, leaving 12 bases of the junction unmatched. CDR1 is SGHNT and CDR2 is YYREEE in the germline V gene (reference sequence). This CDR3 contains 14 residues. The CDR3 loop reads CAGARGGRDNEQFF. In DNA, the CDR3 is TGTGCCGGAGCTCGCGGGGGAAGGGACAATGAGCAGTTCTTC.